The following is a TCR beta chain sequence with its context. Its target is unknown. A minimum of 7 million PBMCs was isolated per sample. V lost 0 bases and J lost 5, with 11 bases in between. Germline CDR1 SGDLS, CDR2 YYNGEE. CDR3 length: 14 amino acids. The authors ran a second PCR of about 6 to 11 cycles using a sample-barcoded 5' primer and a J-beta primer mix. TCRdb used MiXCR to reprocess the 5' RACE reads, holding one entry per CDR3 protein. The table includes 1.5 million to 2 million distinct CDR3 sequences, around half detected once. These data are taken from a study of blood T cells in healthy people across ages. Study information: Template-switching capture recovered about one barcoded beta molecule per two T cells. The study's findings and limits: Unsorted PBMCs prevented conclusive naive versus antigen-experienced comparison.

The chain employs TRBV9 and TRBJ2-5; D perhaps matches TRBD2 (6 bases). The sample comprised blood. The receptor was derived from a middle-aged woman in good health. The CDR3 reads CASSVDRREETQYF. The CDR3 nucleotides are TGTGCCAGCAGCGTAGATAGGAGGGAGGAGACCCAGTACTTC.